A selection of T cell receptor beta chains follows, all from one sample in a study of cytomegalovirus exposure and HLA in healthy donors. Only in-frame clones appear in the TCRdb table, and some are missing; sequencing was by immunoSEQ multiplex PCR. This table lists roughly 200,000 clones. The specimen was PBMCs. The receptor set was obtained from a girl aged 2 to 10 in good health and CMV-seropositive. Both conserved end residues are part of each CDR3. The order of the fields is V gene, D gene, J gene, CDR3 DNA, CDR3 protein. The D gene is left open where the match is weak.

TRBV13,.,TRBJ1-3,TGTGCCAGCAGCCCTCTCTACTCTGGAAACACCATATATTTT,CASSPLYSGNTIYF
TRBV18,TRBD1,TRBJ2-6,TGTGCCAGCTCAGCCACAGGGGCTGGGGCCAACGTCCTGACTTTC,CASSATGAGANVLTF
TRBV5-1,TRBD2,TRBJ2-1,TGCGCCAGCAGTTATACTAGCGGGAGCGGTAATGAGCAGTTCTTC,CASSYTSGSGNEQFF
TRBV9,TRBD1,TRBJ1-2,TGTGCCAGCAGCGTAGGACAGGGAGGCTACACCTTC,CASSVGQGGYTF
TRBV2,TRBD2,TRBJ2-7,TGTGCCAGCACTTCGCTAGCGGGAATCTACGAGCAGTACTTC,CASTSLAGIYEQYF
TRBV4-2,TRBD2,TRBJ2-7,TGTGCCAGCAGCCAAGATTTATTACCAGCGGGAGAGGGCGAGCAGTACTTC,CASSQDLLPAGEGEQYF
TRBV5-5,.,TRBJ1-5,TGTGCCAGCAGCGTTGGTGGTAGGTCAGGGGATAGCAATCAGCCCCAGCATTTT,CASSVGGRSGDSNQPQHF
TRBV5-5,.,TRBJ2-7,TGTGCCAGCAGCTCCGGACTCGTATACGAGCAGTACTTC,CASSSGLVYEQYF
TRBV27,.,TRBJ2-7,TGTGCCAGCAGTTTATCGACAGATTACGAGCAGTACTTC,CASSLSTDYEQYF
TRBV2,.,TRBJ1-1,TGTGCCAGCACCCCGGACATGAACACTGAAGCTTTCTTT,CASTPDMNTEAFF
TRBV6-5,TRBD2,TRBJ2-7,TGTGCCAGCAGCTCTCGTAGCGGGGCCTCCTACGAGCAGTACTTC,CASSSRSGASYEQYF
TRBV10-3,.,TRBJ1-2,TGTGCCATCAGTGAGTCCCCCAGGGAGGCCTATGGCTACACCTTC,CAISESPREAYGYTF
TRBV28,.,TRBJ2-2,TGTGCCAGCAGTCAGGTCACCGGGGAGCTGTTTTTT,CASSQVTGELFF
TRBV5-4,TRBD2,TRBJ2-3,TGTGCCAGCAGCACCGGAGGTAGCGGGAGGGCCGATAATACGCAGTATTTT,CASSTGGSGRADNTQYF
TRBV28,TRBD2,TRBJ2-1,TGTGCCAGCAAAACTAGCGTGGTGGGTGAGCAGTTCTTC,CASKTSVVGEQFF
TRBV5-1,TRBD1,TRBJ1-2,TGCGCCAGCAGCTTGGGACAGGGGGTTGGGTATGGCTACACCTTC,CASSLGQGVGYGYTF
TRBV9,.,TRBJ2-3,TGTGCCAGCAGCGAGAGACAGGGCACAGATACGCAGTATTTT,CASSERQGTDTQYF
TRBV19,TRBD2,TRBJ2-7,TGTGCCAACAATGGCGGGACTAGCGACTCCTACGAGCAGTACTTC,CANNGGTSDSYEQYF
TRBV5-1,TRBD2,TRBJ2-7,TGCGCCAGCAGCGGACTAGCTGTAAGCGAGCAGTACTTC,CASSGLAVSEQYF
TRBV28,.,TRBJ2-2,TGTGCCAGCAGGCCTGCTAGTGAGGCCGGGGAGCTGTTTTTT,CASRPASEAGELFF
TRBV18,TRBD1,TRBJ2-7,TGTGCCAGCTCACTTACCCCGGGACAGGGGGCCTACGAGCAGTACTTC,CASSLTPGQGAYEQYF
TRBV15,.,TRBJ2-6,TGTGCCACCAACAAAGCCAGGATCGGGACTGGGGCCAACGTCCTGACTTTC,CATNKARIGTGANVLTF
TRBV10-1,TRBD2,TRBJ2-7,TGCGCCAGCAGTGTCACTAGCGCCCTTAACGCCGAGCAGTACTTC,CASSVTSALNAEQYF
TRBV4-2,.,TRBJ2-2,TGTGCCAGCAGAACCTCCGGTAACGGGGAGCTGTTTTTT,CASRTSGNGELFF
TRBV5-4,TRBD1,TRBJ2-2,TGTGCCAGCAGCTTGGCGATGGACAGGGGGCGCGGCGGGGAGCTGTTTTTT,CASSLAMDRGRGGELFF
TRBV28,TRBD1,TRBJ1-1,TGTGCCAGCAGTAAGGACAGGGGGCAGACGACGAACACTGAAGCTTTCTTT,CASSKDRGQTTNTEAFF
TRBV2,.,TRBJ1-5,TGTGCCACCAAGGGGCTTAATAGCAATCAGCCCCAGCATTTT,CATKGLNSNQPQHF
TRBV5-4,TRBD2,TRBJ2-7,TGTGCCAGCAAGCTAGCGGGAGTGTTCGAGCAGTACTTC,CASKLAGVFEQYF
TRBV5-4,TRBD1,TRBJ2-7,TGTGCCAGCACCGGGACAGAGACCTACGAGCAGTACTTC,CASTGTETYEQYF
TRBV6-1,TRBD2,TRBJ2-2,TGTGCCAGCAGTGAAGGACTAGCGGGAGCCGGGGAGCTGTTTTTT,CASSEGLAGAGELFF
TRBV29-1,.,TRBJ2-2,TGCAGCGTCTTCGACTTCTCCGGGGAGCTGTTTTTT,CSVFDFSGELFF
TRBV18,TRBD1,TRBJ2-7,TGTGCCAGCTCAGTTAACTCCGGGACAGGGTCCTACGAGCAGTACTTC,CASSVNSGTGSYEQYF
TRBV29-1,TRBD1,TRBJ2-2,TGCAGCGTTGGCGGACAGGGAATCGGGGAGCTGTTTTTT,CSVGGQGIGELFF
TRBV5-4,TRBD1,TRBJ2-7,TGTGCCAGCAGACCTGACAGGGGCTATCCCTACGAGCAGTACTTC,CASRPDRGYPYEQYF
TRBV5-4,TRBD1,TRBJ1-1,TGTGCCAGCAGACCAGGGACAGTTTCTAACACTGAAGCTTTCTTT,CASRPGTVSNTEAFF
TRBV11-1,.,TRBJ1-1,TGTGCCAGCAGCCTGGGGAGTTGGGGGGGCTACACTGAAGCTTTCTTT,CASSLGSWGGYTEAFF
TRBV6-6,TRBD1,TRBJ1-1,TGTGCCAGCAGTTACTTTGGACAGGGCACTGAAGCTTTCTTT,CASSYFGQGTEAFF
TRBV29-1,.,TRBJ1-2,TGCAGCGCCGAAAGCCCAGGGGACCGAGGCTACACCTTC,CSAESPGDRGYTF
TRBV6-5,.,TRBJ1-1,TGTGCCAGCAGCGCCGGGACACTGAACACTGAAGCTTTCTTT,CASSAGTLNTEAFF
TRBV5-1,TRBD1,TRBJ1-1,TGCGCCAGCAGCTTACAGGGGGCGAGGAACACTGAAGCTTTCTTT,CASSLQGARNTEAFF
TRBV7-2,TRBD2,TRBJ2-1,TGTGCCAGCAGCTTATCTACTAGCGGGAGGCCCAGGTTCTTC,CASSLSTSGRPRFF
TRBV7-2,TRBD2,TRBJ2-1,TGTGCCAGCAGCCCCGGACTAGCGGGAAGCAATGAGCAGTTCTTC,CASSPGLAGSNEQFF
TRBV9,TRBD2,TRBJ2-1,TGTGCCAGCAGCGTAGACAGCGGGAGGGGAAATGAGCAGTTCTTC,CASSVDSGRGNEQFF
TRBV10-3,.,TRBJ2-1,TGTGCCATCAGTGAGCCGACAGGCTTGTTCTTC,CAISEPTGLFF
TRBV2,.,TRBJ2-2,TGTGCCACCTCAGGGATACCCACCGGGGAGCTGTTTTTT,CATSGIPTGELFF
TRBV27,.,TRBJ1-1,TGTGCCAGCAGTTTTCAGGGCCCCACTGAAGCTTTCTTT,CASSFQGPTEAFF
TRBV7-6,TRBD2,TRBJ2-3,TGTGCCAGCAGCTTAGACGTAGCGGGAGGGCTCTCCACAGATACGCAGTATTTT,CASSLDVAGGLSTDTQYF
TRBV27,.,TRBJ2-2,TGTGCCAGCAATCGAGCGCACACCGGGGAGCTGTTTTTT,CASNRAHTGELFF
TRBV15,.,TRBJ1-5,TGTGCCACCAGCGAACCGGACTTAACTAATCAGCCCCAGCATTTT,CATSEPDLTNQPQHF
TRBV2,.,TRBJ2-7,TGTGCCAGCAGGCGGATCCACGAGCAGTACTTC,CASRRIHEQYF
TRBV11-2,TRBD1,TRBJ1-1,TGTGCCAGCAGCAACAGGGGCGGAAACACTGAAGCTTTCTTT,CASSNRGGNTEAFF
TRBV5-1,TRBD2,TRBJ2-1,TGCGCCAGCAGCTTGGCCAGAGCGGGACTAGTGTACAATGAGCAGTTCTTC,CASSLARAGLVYNEQFF
TRBV5-5,.,TRBJ2-1,TGTGCCAGCAGCTTGTCAGGTAACAATGAGCAGTTCTTC,CASSLSGNNEQFF
TRBV29-1,TRBD1,TRBJ1-4,TGCAGCGTTGAGGGTTGGGACAGGGGAGAAAAACTGTTTTTT,CSVEGWDRGEKLFF
TRBV6-1,.,TRBJ2-6,TGTGCCAGCAGTGGGCTAGGGGGGGACGGGGCCAACGTCCTGACTTTC,CASSGLGGDGANVLTF